A single sample is the source of the 8 T cell receptor beta chains below, sequenced in a study of patients and donors after allogeneic stem cell transplantation. TCRdb re-derived calls from the RT-PCR reads in MiXCR, one entry per CDR3 protein. The top ten hold approximately 3% of the sample, which has under 200,000 distinct CDR3 sequences, approximately 30% seen once. Sequencing input: blood, either unsorted or a sorted T cell fraction (not recorded which). These receptors came from a human donor who was either an allogeneic HSCT recipient or a stem cell or donor lymphocyte infusion donor (not recorded which). It is not recorded whose cells these are; they may come from a transplant donor.

V gene TRBV5-1 combines with J gene TRBJ2-1, with unresolved D. V lost 0 bases to trimming and J lost 7 bases, with 8 bases between them. The germline V gene has CDR1 SGHRS and CDR2 YFSETQ. The CDR3 covers 13 residues. Here the CDR3 DNA reads TGCGCCAGCAGCTTGGCCCTCCCTAATGAGCAGTTCTTC. As protein: CASSLALPNEQFF.

The table lists this clonotype with a few counts. The genes are TRBV12-3 or TRBV12-4 and TRBJ2-4; D is unclear. V lost 6 bases and J lost 7, with 4 bases in between. The CDR3 loop spans 10 amino acids. CDR3 nucleotides: TGTGCCAGCAGAGGGAACATTCAGTACTTC. The encoded protein is CASRGNIQYF.

The rearrangement links TRBV11-3 to TRBJ1-2, with D perhaps TRBD1 (5 bases). Per the germline V gene, CDR1 is SGHNT and CDR2 is YENEEA. V lost 6 bases to trimming and J lost 2 bases, with 10 bases between them. This CDR3 spans 13 amino acids. The CDR3 region has the DNA TGTGCCAGCAGGGACATCAACAACTATGGCTACACCTTC. Translation gives CASRDINNYGYTF.

This clonotype came up a few times. The J gene is TRBJ1-4, the V gene TRBV28; unclear D gene. V was cut by 6 bases and J by 6 bases, with 17 bases left in between. Germline V gene sequence: CDR1 MDHEN, CDR2 SYDVKM. The CDR3 runs to 15 residues. The CDR3 nucleotides are TGTGCCAGCAGACGCGGGCAGAGGTCGCATGAAAAACTGTTTTTT. It is translated as CASRRGQRSHEKLFF.

In this sample, this clonotype turned up a few times. This chain connects TRBV29-1 to TRBJ2-1; a possible D gene is TRBD2 (6 bases). The CDR3 consists of 16 residues. The germline gives CDR1 SQVTM, CDR2 ANQGSEA. V was trimmed by 5 bases and J by 0 bases, leaving 17 bases between them. CDR3 DNA: TGCAGCGTTTCGATCCGGGACTTGAGCTCCTACAATGAGCAGTTCTTC. Its protein product is CSVSIRDLSSYNEQFF.

This clonotype was detected only a few times. This rearrangement joins TRBV12-3 or TRBV12-4 to TRBJ2-5; D unresolved. The CDR3 loop spans 11 amino acids. V was shortened by 3 bases and J by 5 bases, with 4 bases between the two germline ends. Here the CDR3 DNA reads TGTGCCAGCAGTTTGGACGAGACCCAGTACTTC. This translates into CASSLDETQYF.

The chain joins TRBV29-1 to TRBJ2-7; 8 bases fit TRBD2. The CDR3 contains 13 residues. Unmatched junction bases numbered 8, after V lost 4 bases and J lost 6 bases. In germline, CDR1 is SQVTM, CDR2 ANQGSEA. In nucleotides, the CDR3 is TGCAGCGTTGGAAGCGGGAGCGCCCCCGAGCAGTACTTC. It translates to CSVGSGSAPEQYF.

This clonotype has a handful of counts. The chain combines TRBV4-1 with TRBJ1-5; D call uncertain. The CDR3 loop spans 13 amino acids. V was shortened by 2 bases and J by 2 bases, with 4 bases between the two germline ends. Germline CDR1 and CDR2: MGHRA and YSYEKL. The CDR3 nucleotides read TGCGCCAGCAGCCAATATGGCAATCAGCCCCAGCATTTT. Translation: CASSQYGNQPQHF.